Given below is one T cell receptor beta chain in context. The sample originates from a study of blood T cell repertoires in COVID-19. TCRdb's copy holds only in-frame clones and misses some; the assay was immunoSEQ multiplex PCR. Among over 120,000 clones listed, over 70% were seen once. Germline CDR1 and CDR2: SNHLY and FYNNEI. V shed 2 bases and J shed 2 bases, with 13 bases lying between them. This CDR3 is 15 amino acids long. V and J are TRBV2 and TRBJ2-7, with D perhaps TRBD2 (6 bases). Sequencing was done on a sample of peripheral blood. This clonotype was sampled from a woman in her sixties or seventies with acute or convalescent COVID-19. CDR3 sequence (DNA): TGTGCCAGCAGTGAAAAAACGGGAGCCCCCTACGAGCAGTACTTC. Translation gives CASSEKTGAPYEQYF.